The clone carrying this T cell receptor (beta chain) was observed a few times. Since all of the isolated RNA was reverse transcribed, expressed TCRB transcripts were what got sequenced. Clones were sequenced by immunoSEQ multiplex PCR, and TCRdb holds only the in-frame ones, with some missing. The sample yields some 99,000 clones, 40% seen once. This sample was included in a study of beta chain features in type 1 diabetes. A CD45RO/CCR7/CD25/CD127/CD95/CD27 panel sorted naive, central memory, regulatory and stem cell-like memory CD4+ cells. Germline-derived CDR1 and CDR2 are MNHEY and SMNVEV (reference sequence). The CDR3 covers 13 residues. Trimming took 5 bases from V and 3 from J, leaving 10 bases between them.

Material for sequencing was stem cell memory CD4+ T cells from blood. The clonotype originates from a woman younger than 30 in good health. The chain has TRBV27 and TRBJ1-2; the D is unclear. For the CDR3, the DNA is TGTGCCAGCAGTCCTACTCCGGACTATGGCTACACCTTC. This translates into CASSPTPDYGYTF.